The entry below describes one T cell receptor beta chain. The entry originates in a study of blood T cell repertoires in COVID-19. In the study overall: The United States, Italy and Spain provided the acute and convalescent COVID-19 samples. PBMCs, B-cell-depleted T cells, or T cells provided the cDNA or gDNA that made up the material.

Methods used by the authors: Amplifying reference gene primers gave estimates of nucleated cell counts. Repertoires were generated with immunoSEQ multiplex PCR, while TCRdb's copy carries only in-frame clones and drops some. The V and J calls and clone size come from that table; D and trimming were worked out from the DNA. Of some 140,000 clones in the sample, 70% to 90% were seen once. Seattle's enrolled individuals joined amid active infection and were then monitored longitudinally. The receptor was isolated from a man aged 55 to 69 with COVID-19, enrolled during active disease. Specimen: peripheral blood.

The CDR3 DNA sequence: TGTGCCAGCAGGAGAGGACAGGGGGTCCACGAGCAGTACTTC. Its translation: CASRRGQGVHEQYF. This rearrangement joins TRBV6-5 to TRBJ2-7; TRBD1 agrees at 10 bases. Germline values: CDR1 MNHEY, CDR2 SVGAGI. After removal of 6 bases from V and 5 bases from J, the junction contained 7 bases not matched to a gene. The CDR3 extends over 14 amino acids.